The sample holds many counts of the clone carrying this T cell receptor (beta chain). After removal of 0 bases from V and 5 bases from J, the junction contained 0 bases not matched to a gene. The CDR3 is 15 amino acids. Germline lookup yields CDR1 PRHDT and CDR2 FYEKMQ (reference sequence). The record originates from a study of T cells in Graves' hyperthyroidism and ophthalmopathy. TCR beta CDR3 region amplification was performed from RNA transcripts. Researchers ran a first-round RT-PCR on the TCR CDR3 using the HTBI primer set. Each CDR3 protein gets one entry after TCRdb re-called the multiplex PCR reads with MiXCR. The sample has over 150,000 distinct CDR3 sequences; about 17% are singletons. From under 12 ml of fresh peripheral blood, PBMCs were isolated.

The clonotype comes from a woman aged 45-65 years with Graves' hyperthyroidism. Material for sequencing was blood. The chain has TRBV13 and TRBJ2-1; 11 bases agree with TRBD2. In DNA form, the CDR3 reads TGTGCCAGCAGCTTAGGGGGACTAGCGGACAATGAGCAGTTCTTC. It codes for CASSLGGLADNEQFF.